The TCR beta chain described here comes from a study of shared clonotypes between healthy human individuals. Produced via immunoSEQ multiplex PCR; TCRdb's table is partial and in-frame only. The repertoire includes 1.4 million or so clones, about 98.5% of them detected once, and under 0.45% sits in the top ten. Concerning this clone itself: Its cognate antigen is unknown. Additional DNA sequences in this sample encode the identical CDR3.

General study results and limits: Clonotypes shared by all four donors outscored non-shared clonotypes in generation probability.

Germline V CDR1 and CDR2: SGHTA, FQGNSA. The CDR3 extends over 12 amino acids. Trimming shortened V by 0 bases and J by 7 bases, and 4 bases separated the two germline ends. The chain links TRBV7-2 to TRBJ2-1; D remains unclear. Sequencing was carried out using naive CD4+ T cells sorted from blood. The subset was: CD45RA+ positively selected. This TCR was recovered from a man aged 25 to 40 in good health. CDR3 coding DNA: TGTGCCAGCAGCTTAGCGCGTAATGAGCAGTTCTTC. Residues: CASSLARNEQFF.